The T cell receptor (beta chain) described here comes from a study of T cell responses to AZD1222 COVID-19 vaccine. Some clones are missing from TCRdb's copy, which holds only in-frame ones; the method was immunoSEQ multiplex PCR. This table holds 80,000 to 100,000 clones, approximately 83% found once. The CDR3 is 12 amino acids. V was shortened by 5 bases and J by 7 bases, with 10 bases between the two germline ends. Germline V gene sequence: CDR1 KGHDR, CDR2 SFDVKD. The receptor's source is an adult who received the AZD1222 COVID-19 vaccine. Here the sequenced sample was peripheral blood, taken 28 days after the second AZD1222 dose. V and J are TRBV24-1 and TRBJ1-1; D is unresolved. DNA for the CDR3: TGTGCCACCAGTGCTCCTGAGGGTGAAGCTTTCTTT. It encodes CATSAPEGEAFF.